These 30 T cell receptor beta chains were all obtained from the same sample, sequenced in a study of blood T cell repertoires in COVID-19. The assay was immunoSEQ multiplex PCR, and TCRdb's table has in-frame clones only and misses some. The repertoire includes some 230,000 clones, 80% to 90% of them detected once, and under 3.5% sits in the top ten. Sequenced: PBMCs or T cells enriched from blood (not recorded which). All receptors come from a woman between 18 and 30 years old in a cohort exposed to, infected with or recovered from COVID-19 (not recorded which).

This clone was counted a single time. The chain recombines TRBV5-6 with TRBJ2-7, with D unresolved. CDR1 SGHDT and CDR2 YYEEEE come from the germline V gene. Trimming cost V 4 bases and J 5 bases, with 16 bases left between them. The CDR3 spans 14 residues. The CDR3 nucleotides are TGTGCCAGCAGCGAGTCATATAGATTCAACGAGCAGTACTTC. Amino acid sequence: CASSESYRFNEQYF.

V and J are TRBV7-8 and TRBJ1-2, with a possible D match to TRBD1 (5 bases). Germline values: CDR1 SGHVS, CDR2 FQNEAQ. This CDR3 is 15 amino acids long. Trimming pared 5 bases from V and 5 bases from J, leaving 18 bases between. The CDR3 bases are TGTGCCAGCAGCCCGGTCCCCCATCAGGGATATGGCTACACCTTC. Translated, it gives CASSPVPHQGYGYTF.

V usage is TRBV7-8 and J usage is TRBJ2-2, with no clear D. The ends were cut back, 2 bases at V and 3 bases at J, with 4 bases in the middle. Germline V CDR1 and CDR2: SGHVS, FQNEAQ. The CDR3 spans 13 residues. In DNA form, the CDR3 reads TGTGCCAGCAGCTTACCAGACACCGGGGAGCTGTTTTTT. Amino acid sequence: CASSLPDTGELFF.

The chain couples TRBV19 to TRBJ1-4; D unclear. The V gene lost 6 bases and the J gene lost 4 bases, with 18 bases spanning the gap. The germline CDR1 and CDR2 sequences are LNHDA and SQIVND (reference sequence). The CDR3 contains 16 residues. CDR3 nucleotide sequence: TGTGCCAGTAGGTATCCTGCGGCATTGGATAATGAAAAACTGTTTTTT. It is translated as CASRYPAALDNEKLFF.

This clone was observed a single time. The chain carries TRBV27 and TRBJ1-2, with TRBD1 as a possible D gene (6 bases). The CDR3 is made up of 13 amino acids. The germline V and J ends were trimmed by 6 bases and 7 bases, with 15 bases remaining between them. Germline V gene data show CDR1 as MNHEY and CDR2 as SMNVEV (reference sequence). The CDR3 spells CASRYRVAGGYTF. The CDR3 region has the DNA TGTGCCAGCAGATACAGGGTTGCGGGTGGCTACACCTTC.

The genes are TRBV19 and TRBJ1-1; 7 bases are a match to TRBD1. V lost 9 bases and J lost 0; bases outside the gene matches: 16. The CDR3 spans 17 residues. Germline V gene data show CDR1 as LNHDA and CDR2 as SQIVND (reference sequence). The DNA of the CDR3 is TGTGCCAGCGTCCATGCGACAGGGTGGGGGATGAACACTGAAGCTTTCTTT. It codes for CASVHATGWGMNTEAFF. The complete variable domain, with remaining parts taken from reference TRBV19 and TRBJ1-1, reads DGGITQSPKYLFRKEGQNVTLSCEQNLNHDAMYWYRQDPGQGLRLIYYSQIVNDFQKGDIAEGYSVSREKKESFPLTVTSAQKNPTAFYLCASVHATGWGMNTEAFFGQGTRLTVV.

V usage is TRBV28 and J usage is TRBJ1-1; 8 bases are a match to TRBD1. CDR1 is MDHEN and CDR2 is SYDVKM in the germline V gene. Germline trimming cut 5 bases from V and 2 bases from J; bases unmatched to any gene: 4. CDR3 length: 14 residues. In nucleotides, the CDR3 is TGTGCCAGCAGTACCGGGACAGGCAACACTGAAGCTTTCTTT. Protein: CASSTGTGNTEAFF.

The gene calls are TRBV18 and TRBJ1-1, with a weak D call TRBD1 (5 bases). This CDR3 region has 14 residues. V was shortened by 3 bases and J by 4 bases, with 12 bases between the two germline ends. The germline CDR1 and CDR2 sequences are KGHSH and LQKENI. The CDR3 DNA reads TGTGCCAGCTCACCCGACAGACGTGGCACTGAAGCTTTCTTT. This codes for CASSPDRRGTEAFF.

The chain recombines TRBV24-1 with TRBJ2-3; 10 nucleotides agree with TRBD2. The V gene's germline CDR1 is KGHDR and CDR2 SFDVKD. This CDR3 spans 16 amino acids. J lost 4 bases, V lost 4 bases, and 7 bases had no gene match. CDR3 nucleotides: TGTGCCACCAGTGACCCTCTAGCGGGAGTTTCAGATACGCAGTATTTT. Translating gives CATSDPLAGVSDTQYF.

This clone was counted once. The J gene is TRBJ1-5, the V gene TRBV2, with D possibly being TRBD1 (6 bases). Germline CDR1 and CDR2: SNHLY and FYNNEI. With 7 bases removed from V and 2 bases from J, the gap between germline ends came to 15 bases. The CDR3 contains 15 residues. This CDR3 is CASTPEAGGNQPQHF. Written as DNA, the CDR3 is TGTGCCAGCACCCCAGAGGCAGGGGGCAATCAGCCCCAGCATTTT.

The chain carries TRBV19 and TRBJ2-3; possible D gene TRBD2, 5 bases. From germline, CDR1 is LNHDA and CDR2 SQIVND (reference sequence). Trimming took off 3 bases at V and 4 bases at J, with 14 bases between the two ends. This CDR3 comprises 15 residues. Written as DNA, the CDR3 is TGTGCCAGTAGTATTAGGCGGGCGGGCGCAGATACGCAGTATTTT. Translated: CASSIRRAGADTQYF.

This clone was recorded once. Other DNA sequences in the same sample also yield this CDR3. The V gene is TRBV5-1, the J gene TRBJ1-5; weak D call: TRBD1 (6 bases). Germline-derived CDR1 and CDR2 are SGHRS and YFSETQ. This CDR3 comprises 14 residues. With 0 bases removed from V and 4 bases from J, the gap between germline ends came to 8 bases. CDR3 coding DNA: TGCGCCAGCAGCTTGGAAGGGGGTAATCAGCCCCAGCATTTT. It specifies CASSLEGGNQPQHF.

This clone was found once. This chain connects TRBV27 to TRBJ1-2; 7 nucleotides agree with TRBD1. The ends lost 4 bases at V and 2 bases at J; junction bases unmatched: 7. In germline, CDR1 is MNHEY, CDR2 SMNVEV (reference sequence). CDR3 size: 15 residues. The CDR3 loop reads CASSSLGTDNYGYTF. CDR3 coding DNA: TGTGCCAGCAGTTCGCTCGGGACAGACAACTATGGCTACACCTTC.

This chain links TRBV12-1 with TRBJ2-1; the D call in the table, TRBD2, was not verified against the DNA. TRBV12-1 is classified as a pseudogene. CDR3 size: 16 residues. CDR3 in amino acids: CASSFIRTSLGNEQFF. The CDR3 bases are TGTGCCAGCAGCTTCATCCGGACTAGCCTGGGCAATGAGCAGTTCTTC.

J is TRBJ1-2 and V is TRBV19; 7 bases align to TRBD1. V was pared by 4 bases and J by 1 base, with 9 bases of the junction left unmatched. This CDR3 is built from 16 residues. CDR1 is LNHDA, CDR2 SQIVND, per germline (reference sequence). CDR3 in amino acids: CASSTGQAYLNYGYTF. In nucleotides, the CDR3 is TGTGCCAGTAGTACAGGACAGGCCTATCTTAACTATGGCTACACCTTC.

The CDR3 bases are TGCGCCAGCAGCTTGGTTACTAGCGAAAGTAATGAGCAGTTCTTC. It translates to CASSLVTSESNEQFF. V and J are TRBV5-1 and TRBJ2-1; 7 bases map to TRBD2. Trimming cost V 0 bases and J 7 bases; bases outside gene matches: 7. The CDR3 runs 15 residues. The germline V gene encodes CDR1 SGHRS and CDR2 YFSETQ.

In this sample, this clone turned up once. The junction departs from the called germline gene at one end, perhaps through a read error. The sample carries other DNA sequences with the same CDR3. The chain is built from TRBV7-2 and TRBJ2-6, with D unresolved. CDR1 is SGHTA, CDR2 FQGNSA, per germline. The CDR3 is 17 amino acids. CDR3 protein: CASSLARLPSGANVLTF. The CDR3 nucleotides are TGTGCCAGCAGCTTAGCCAGACTCCCCTCTGGAGCCAACGTCCTGACTTTC. The entire variable domain, with the rest obtained from reference TRBV7-2 and TRBJ2-6, is as follows: GAGVSQSPSNKVTEKGKDVELRCDPISGHTALYWYRQSLGQGLEFLIYFQGNSAPDKSGLPSDRFSAERTGGSVSTLTIQRTQQEDSAVYLCASSLARLPSGANVLTFGAGSRLTVL.

For this clone: At one of its ends the junction is not consistent with the germline gene, which may arise from a read error. This chain connects TRBV7-7 to TRBJ2-2; 14 bases line up with TRBD2. The CDR3 length is 16 residues. Germline lookup yields CDR1 SSHAT and CDR2 FNYEAQ (reference sequence). Here the CDR3 DNA reads TGTGCTAGCAGCACAGGGACTAGCGGGAGACCCGGGGAGCTGTTTTTT. This encodes CASSTGTSGRPGELFF.

This chain connects TRBV6-5 to TRBJ2-5; D is possibly TRBD2 (6 bases). This CDR3 is 15 amino acids long. V was pared by 11 bases and J by 2 bases, with 21 bases between. From germline, CDR1 is MNHEY and CDR2 SVGAGI. The CDR3 region is CAGAPGLAGQETQYF. CDR3 in DNA: TGTGCCGGAGCTCCGGGACTCGCGGGTCAAGAGACCCAGTACTTC.

This sequence joins TRBV27 and TRBJ1-3; 11 bases fit TRBD1. Germline V gene sequence: CDR1 MNHEY, CDR2 SMNVEV (reference sequence). The CDR3 loop spans 16 amino acids. The J segment lost 4 bases and the V segment lost 5 bases, leaving 7 bases of the junction unmatched. CDR3 DNA sequence: TGTGCCAGCAGTCCATGGACAGGGGGCGCCGGAAACACCATATATTTT. This sequence encodes CASSPWTGGAGNTIYF.

V usage is TRBV2 and J usage is TRBJ1-5; D call uncertain. Germline loops: CDR1 SNHLY, CDR2 FYNNEI. The CDR3 is 13 residues long. Trimming left V 6 bases short and J 4 bases short, with 10 bases between. The CDR3 DNA sequence: TGTGCCAGCAGCGATACGGGGAATCAGCCCCAGCATTTT. As protein: CASSDTGNQPQHF. Full variable domain (remainder filled in from reference TRBV2 and TRBJ1-5): EPEVTQTPSHQVTQMGQEVILRCVPISNHLYFYWYRQILGQKVEFLVSFYNNEISEKSEIFDDQFSVERPDGSNFTLKIRSTKLEDSAMYFCASSDTGNQPQHFGDGTRLSIL.

The genes are TRBV5-1 and TRBJ1-6; perhaps TRBD1 as D (6 bases). CDR1 is SGHRS and CDR2 is YFSETQ in the germline V gene. Trimming shortened V by 0 bases and J by 7 bases, and 8 bases separated the two germline ends. The CDR3 is made up of 14 amino acids. CDR3 sequence: CASSLDRANSPLHF. CDR3 bases: TGCGCCAGCAGCTTGGACAGGGCCAATTCACCCCTCCACTTT.

This rearrangement joins TRBV5-1 to TRBJ2-7; D remains unclear. This CDR3 is built from 13 residues. CDR1 and CDR2 (germline): SGHRS, YFSETQ. The CDR3 here is CAEPNYQFYEQYF. The CDR3 coding sequence is TGCGCAGAGCCCAACTATCAGTTCTACGAGCAGTACTTC. Full variable domain (missing parts from reference TRBV5-1 and TRBJ2-7): KAGVTQTPRYLIKTRGQQVTLSCSPISGHRSVSWYQQTPGQGLQFLFEYFSETQRNKGNFPGRFSGRQFSNSRSEMNVSTLELGDSALYLCAEPNYQFYEQYFGPGTRLTVT.

The J gene is TRBJ2-3, the V gene TRBV30; possibly TRBD2 for D (6 bases). The CDR3 has 16 residues. CDR1 is GTSNPN, CDR2 SVGIG, per germline (reference sequence). V lost 3 bases and J lost 0, with 16 bases in between. Here the CDR3 DNA reads TGTGCCTGGAGGTTAGGAGGGGTAACTAGCACAGATACGCAGTATTTT. As protein: CAWRLGGVTSTDTQYF. The full variable domain, in which reference TRBV30 and TRBJ2-3 provide the parts outside the CDR3, is SQTIHQWPATLVQPVGSPLSLECTVEGTSNPNLYWYRQAAGRGLQLLFYSVGIGQISSEVPQNLSASRPQDRQFILSSKKLLLSDSGFYLCAWRLGGVTSTDTQYFGPGTRLTVL.

The chain is built from TRBV7-8 and TRBJ2-5, with unresolved D. The CDR3 loop spans 13 amino acids. Germline lookup yields CDR1 SGHVS and CDR2 FQNEAQ. Trimming left V 5 bases short and J 2 bases short, with 9 bases between. The CDR3, as DNA: TGTGCCAGCAGCCCAGCCCCTCAAGAGACCCAGTACTTC. Translating it yields CASSPAPQETQYF. Combining the CDR3 with reference TRBV7-8 and TRBJ2-5 gives the whole variable domain GAGVSQSPRYKVAKRGQDVALRCDPISGHVSLFWYQQALGQGPEFLTYFQNEAQLDKSGLPSDRFFAERPEGSVSTLKIQRTQQEDSAVYLCASSPAPQETQYFGPGTRLLVL.

The V gene is TRBV2, the J gene TRBJ1-1, with D perhaps TRBD1 (6 bases). CDR1 and CDR2 (germline): SNHLY, FYNNEI. The V end was cut by 5 bases, the J end by 6 bases, with 10 bases between. The CDR3 extends over 12 amino acids. CDR3 DNA: TGTGCCAGCAGTCTCGGACAGTCTGAAGCTTTCTTT. Translating gives CASSLGQSEAFF.

For this clone: The limits of the CDR3 on the DNA are not certain, so only TCRdb's listed CDR3 is given. V is TRBV19 and J is TRBJ1-1. Looked up from germline, CDR1 is LNHDA and CDR2 is SQIVND (reference sequence). 15 amino acids form the CDR3, both terminal residues included. The CDR3 here is CASSIEISEAFFGVF.

The chain uses TRBV3-1 (or the pseudogene TRBV3-2) and TRBJ2-3, with 7 bases aligning to TRBD1. The trim removed 1 base at V and 4 bases at J, leaving 5 bases unmatched. The CDR3 has 15 amino acids. Per the germline V gene, CDR1 is LGHDT and CDR2 is YNNKEL (reference sequence). DNA for the CDR3: TGTGCCAGCAGCCAAGCGAGGGGGCCATCAGATACGCAGTATTTT. The encoded protein is CASSQARGPSDTQYF.

The V and J genes are TRBV7-2 and TRBJ2-7; D is possibly TRBD1 (5 bases). The V end lost 8 bases, the J end lost 2 bases, and 13 bases lay between the germline ends. Germline V gives CDR1 SGHTA, CDR2 FQGNSA. The CDR3 runs 13 residues. CDR3 in amino acids: CASRAGYTYEQYF. For the CDR3, the DNA is TGTGCCAGCCGGGCAGGGTATACCTACGAGCAGTACTTC.

The J gene is TRBJ1-5, the V gene TRBV28, with 8 bases fitting TRBD1. V was clipped by 7 bases and J by 5 bases; unmatched bases: 7. The germline V gene has CDR1 MDHEN and CDR2 SYDVKM. CDR3 length: 14 residues. CDR3 amino acids: CASTPYRGYQPQHF. In DNA form, the CDR3 reads TGTGCCAGCACCCCCTACAGGGGGTATCAGCCCCAGCATTTT.